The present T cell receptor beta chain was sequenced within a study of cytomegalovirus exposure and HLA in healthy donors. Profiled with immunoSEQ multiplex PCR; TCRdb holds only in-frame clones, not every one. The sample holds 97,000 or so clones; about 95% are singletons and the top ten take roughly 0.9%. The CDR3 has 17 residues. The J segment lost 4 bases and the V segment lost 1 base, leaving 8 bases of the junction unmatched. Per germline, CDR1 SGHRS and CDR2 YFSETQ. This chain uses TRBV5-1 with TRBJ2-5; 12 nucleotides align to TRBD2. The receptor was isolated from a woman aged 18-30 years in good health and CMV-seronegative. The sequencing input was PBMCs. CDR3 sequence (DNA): TGCGCCAGCAGCTTGAGGACTAGCGGGGTCGGGGGAGAGACCCAGTACTTC. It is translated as CASSLRTSGVGGETQYF.